A single sample gave rise to the 29 T cell receptor beta chains below, sequenced in a study of CD4+ T cells in melanoma. Produced via immunoSEQ multiplex PCR; TCRdb's table is partial and in-frame only. The sample comprises approximately 14,000 clones, around 68% of which are singletons, and about a sixth rests with the top ten. The sample was cells from a culture (not recorded whether cultured in vitro). The source is a human donor with melanoma.

Sample share makes this clone medium-sized. The chain is built from TRBV5-1 and TRBJ2-3; 8 positions agree with TRBD2. The CDR3 runs to 13 residues. V shed 7 bases and J 1 base; nucleotides not matched to a gene: 2. The germline CDR1 and CDR2 sequences are SGHRS and YFSETQ. CDR3 region: CASGRGGTDTQYF. The CDR3 bases are TGCGCCAGCGGGCGGGGGGGCACAGATACGCAGTATTTT.

This clone was detected once. The genes are TRBV5-4 and TRBJ1-2; no firm D call. Germline lookup yields CDR1 SGHNT and CDR2 YYREEE (reference sequence). CDR3 length: 14 residues. V was cut by 2 bases and J by 6 bases, with 14 bases left in between. The CDR3 nucleotides are TGTGCCAGCAGCTTTCAAGGGAGAAGGGATGGCTACACCTTC. Translated, it gives CASSFQGRRDGYTF.

The CDR3 DNA follows: TGCAGCGGGACGATTAACACTGAAGCTTTCTTT. Translation: CSGTINTEAFF. The V call is TRBV29-1, the J call TRBJ1-1, with D unresolved. The V end lost 7 bases, the J end lost 2 bases, and 8 bases lay between the germline ends. The germline V gene encodes CDR1 SQVTM and CDR2 ANQGSEA. CDR3 size: 11 residues.

The chain couples TRBV9 to TRBJ2-3, with TRBD2 matching 16 bases. The CDR3 totals 17 residues. Looked up from germline, CDR1 is SGDLS and CDR2 is YYNGEE. The V gene end was trimmed by 5 bases and the J gene end by 6 bases; junction bases not matched to a gene: 9. For the CDR3, the DNA is TGTGCCAGCAGTAAGGGACTAGCGGGGGGGGTATGGGATACGCAGTATTTT. This gives the protein CASSKGLAGGVWDTQYF.

The chain uses TRBV7-3 and TRBJ2-3, with a tentative D call TRBD1 (5 bases). The CDR3 covers 14 residues. Trimming stripped 2 bases from V and 0 bases from J, with 6 bases between. Germline V gene data show CDR1 as SGHTA and CDR2 as FQGTGA. The CDR3 reads CASSLGASTDTQYF. CDR3 nucleotides: TGTGCCAGCAGCTTAGGGGCTAGCACAGATACGCAGTATTTT.

V is TRBV19 and J is TRBJ2-2; tentatively, D is TRBD2 (5 bases). Germline V lookup: CDR1 LNHDA, CDR2 SQIVND (reference sequence). V lost 8 bases to trimming and J lost 6 bases, with 22 bases between them. The CDR3 is 16 amino acids. The DNA for the CDR3 is TGTGCCAGTTCGACGGGAAGAACTAGTAGGCCCGGGGAGCTGTTTTTT. This translates into CASSTGRTSRPGELFF. Using reference TRBV19 and TRBJ2-2 for the parts outside the CDR3, the full variable domain is DGGITQSPKYLFRKEGQNVTLSCEQNLNHDAMYWYRQDPGQGLRLIYYSQIVNDFQKGDIAEGYSVSREKKESFPLTVTSAQKNPTAFYLCASSTGRTSRPGELFFGEGSRLTVL.

V gene TRBV27 combines with J gene TRBJ2-3; D may be TRBD1 or TRBD2 (5 bases each). The CDR3 runs to 13 residues. The germline V gene encodes CDR1 MNHEY and CDR2 SMNVEV (reference sequence). Trimming took 0 bases from V and 12 from J, leaving 13 bases between them. The CDR3 DNA is TGTGCCAGCAGTTTATCCAATTTGGGGACCCAGTATTTT. This sequence encodes CASSLSNLGTQYF.

This clone was observed a handful of times. V is TRBV5-4 and J is TRBJ1-2; D not certain. This CDR3 has 13 amino acids. Germline CDR1 reads SGHNT; CDR2 reads YYREEE (reference sequence). Trimming left V 5 bases short and J 2 bases short, with 10 bases between. For the CDR3, the DNA is TGTGCCAGCAGTCCCGACCAGAACTATGGCTACACCTTC. Protein product: CASSPDQNYGYTF. Complete variable domain (other parts from reference TRBV5-4 and TRBJ1-2): ETGVTQSPTHLIKTRGQQVTLRCSSQSGHNTVSWYQQALGQGPQFIFQYYREEENGRGNFPPRFSGLQFPNYSSELNVNALELDDSALYLCASSPDQNYGYTFGSGTRLTVV.

The V and J genes are TRBV6-5 and TRBJ1-4, with D possibly matching TRBD1 (6 bases). Germline assignment: CDR1 MNHEY and CDR2 SVGAGI. The V end was cut by 11 bases, the J end by 8 bases, with 15 bases between. This CDR3 has 12 amino acids. CDR3 DNA sequence: TGTGCCGGGGGGGCGCTCGGGGAAAAACTGTTTTTT. Its protein product is CAGGALGEKLFF.

The chain uses TRBV14 and TRBJ1-6, with D unresolved. V lost 6 bases and J 11 bases, leaving 20 bases between the germline ends. Germline loops: CDR1 SGHDN, CDR2 FVKESK. The CDR3 length is 15 residues. The CDR3 loop is CASSRQDGRATPLHF. For the CDR3, the DNA is TGTGCCAGCAGTCGCCAAGACGGACGTGCTACACCCCTCCACTTT.

The rearrangement joins TRBV25-1 to TRBJ2-2, with a possible D match to TRBD1 (6 bases). The CDR3 totals 16 residues. Germline V CDR1 and CDR2: MGHDK, SYGVNS. Trimming removed 2 bases from V and 4 bases from J, with 14 bases in between. CDR3 residues: CASSEDIQGTTGELFF. The CDR3 DNA sequence: TGTGCCAGCAGTGAAGATATCCAGGGGACCACCGGGGAGCTGTTTTTT.

The V call is TRBV5-8, the J call TRBJ2-2; D unclear. Trimming removed 2 bases from V and 5 bases from J, with 16 bases in between. The CDR3 is 16 residues long. Germline CDR1 reads SGHTS; CDR2 reads YDEGEE. CDR3 sequence: CASSFPRSYGTGELFF. CDR3 coding DNA: TGTGCCAGCAGCTTTCCCCGTTCGTATGGTACCGGGGAGCTGTTTTTT. The full variable domain, its missing parts supplied by reference TRBV5-8 and TRBJ2-2, is EAGVTQSPTHLIKTRGQQATLRCSPISGHTSVYWYQQALGLGLQFLLWYDEGEERNRGNFPPRFSGRQFPNYSSELNVNALELEDSALYLCASSFPRSYGTGELFFGEGSRLTVL.

The chain links TRBV7-8 to TRBJ1-2; D gene uncertain. Germline loops: CDR1 SGHVS, CDR2 FQNEAQ. V lost 2 bases, J lost 4 bases, and 20 bases lay in between. The CDR3 runs 17 residues. This CDR3 reads CASSLIGRTRNVYGYTF. In nucleotides, the CDR3 is TGTGCCAGCAGCTTAATTGGCCGGACGCGGAACGTCTATGGCTACACCTTC.

This chain connects TRBV19 to TRBJ2-1, with 11 bases that match TRBD1. Germline lookup yields CDR1 LNHDA and CDR2 SQIVND (reference sequence). The CDR3 sequence is 15 residues long. The trim removed 7 bases at V and 5 bases at J, leaving 7 bases unmatched. The CDR3 is CASTQDRGLDNEQFF. DNA for the CDR3: TGTGCCAGTACCCAGGACAGGGGGCTGGACAATGAGCAGTTCTTC.

This clone is classed as medium-sized. The chain carries TRBV7-9 and TRBJ1-2, with D perhaps TRBD1 (6 bases). Trimming stripped 4 bases from V and 2 bases from J, with 11 bases between. This CDR3 contains 14 residues. Germline CDR1 is SEHNR and CDR2 is FQNEAQ (reference sequence). CDR3 in DNA: TGTGCCAGCAGCTCTACAGGGACCAACTATGGCTACACCTTC. Protein sequence: CASSSTGTNYGYTF.

This chain joins TRBV4-1 and TRBJ2-4; no reliable D call. Germline V gene lookup returns CDR1 MGHRA and CDR2 YSYEKL. This CDR3 is 15 amino acids long. V lost 0 bases and J 9 bases, leaving 15 bases between the germline ends. CDR3 DNA sequence: TGCGCCAGCAGCCAAGATACCACCCCATGGAGCATTCAGTACTTC. This codes for CASSQDTTPWSIQYF.

The chain joins TRBV5-1 to TRBJ2-7, with TRBD1 as a possible D gene (6 bases). Germline assignment: CDR1 SGHRS and CDR2 YFSETQ. The CDR3 consists of 14 residues. V was clipped by 6 bases and J by 4 bases, with 17 bases between them. The CDR3 loop reads CASKDWTAPYEQYF. The CDR3 bases are TGCGCCAGCAAAGATTGGACAGCACCTTACGAGCAGTACTTC.

This clone was observed a few times. The rearrangement uses TRBV5-1 and TRBJ1-1; the D is unclear. Trimming pared 1 base from V and 4 bases from J, leaving 11 bases between. CDR1 SGHRS and CDR2 YFSETQ come from the germline V gene. This CDR3 is built from 14 residues. CDR3 residues: CASSLSRAGTEAFF. For the CDR3, the DNA is TGCGCCAGCAGCTTGAGTAGGGCGGGCACTGAAGCTTTCTTT.

This clone was seen a few times. The rearrangement uses TRBV9 and TRBJ2-1; 9 bases map to TRBD2. The length of the CDR3 is 15 residues. The germline CDR1 and CDR2 sequences are SGDLS and YYNGEE. The trim removed 4 bases at V and 5 bases at J, leaving 7 bases unmatched. In nucleotides, the CDR3 is TGTGCCAGCAGCCCCCGGATAGCGGGGGACAATGAGCAGTTCTTC. Translating gives CASSPRIAGDNEQFF.

The chain joins TRBV6-1 to TRBJ1-5; TRBD1 might be the D (6 bases). In germline, CDR1 is MNHNS, CDR2 SASEGT. This CDR3 spans 14 amino acids. Trimming pared 4 bases from V and 1 base from J, leaving 8 bases between. Written as DNA, the CDR3 is TGTGCCAGCAGTGGACAGGTGAGCAATCAGCCCCAGCATTTT. Its translation: CASSGQVSNQPQHF.

The V gene is TRBV5-1, the J gene TRBJ1-1; maybe TRBD1 (5 bases). Germline-derived CDR1 and CDR2 are SGHRS and YFSETQ. With 2 bases removed from V and 8 bases from J, the gap between germline ends came to 16 bases. The CDR3 is 14 residues long. The CDR3 coding sequence is TGCGCCAGCAGCTTTCGCAGACAGCCAAGAGAAGCTTTCTTT. This sequence encodes CASSFRRQPREAFF.

In DNA, the CDR3 is TGTGCCAGCAGGGAACCGGGACTTTACACTGAAGCTTTCTTT. Its translation is CASREPGLYTEAFF. The chain employs TRBV6-5 and TRBJ1-1; tentatively, D is TRBD1 (5 bases). Between the trimmed V and J ends, which lost 6 bases and 3 bases, there was a span of 14 bases. The CDR3 has 14 amino acids. The germline gives CDR1 MNHEY, CDR2 SVGAGI.

V is TRBV19 and J is TRBJ2-1; TRBD1 matches 8 bases. Trimming cost V 7 bases and J 0 bases; bases outside gene matches: 5. The CDR3 has 15 amino acids. Germline-derived CDR1 and CDR2 are LNHDA and SQIVND (reference sequence). Written as DNA, the CDR3 is TGTGCCAGTAAGAGAACAGGGGGCTCCTACAATGAGCAGTTCTTC. This gives the protein CASKRTGGSYNEQFF.

The genes are TRBV19 and TRBJ1-2; a possible D gene is TRBD1 (5 bases). Germline V lookup: CDR1 LNHDA, CDR2 SQIVND (reference sequence). V was clipped by 5 bases and J by 7 bases, with 14 bases between them. The CDR3 runs to 13 residues. This CDR3 is CASSVQGLSGYTF. For the CDR3, the DNA is TGTGCCAGTAGTGTCCAGGGTCTGAGTGGCTACACCTTC.

This chain links TRBV28 with TRBJ1-5, with TRBD1 as a possible D gene (5 bases). This CDR3 has 13 residues. Germline V gene lookup returns CDR1 MDHEN and CDR2 SYDVKM. V lost 3 bases to trimming and J lost 11 bases, with 14 bases between them. The CDR3 coding sequence is TGTGCCAGCAGTTTTGGGGGAGGTTTATCCCAGCATTTT. This sequence encodes CASSFGGGLSQHF.

The V call is TRBV4-2, the J call TRBJ2-1; 12 nucleotides line up with TRBD2. The V and J ends lost 4 bases and 8 bases, in that order; junction bases with no gene match: 12. Germline V CDR1 and CDR2: LGHNA, YNFKEQ. The CDR3 consists of 17 residues. DNA of the CDR3: TGTGCCAGCAGCCCCAGCCAGCCTAGCGGGGGGGCCTATGAGCAGTTCTTC. It codes for CASSPSQPSGGAYEQFF.

V gene TRBV5-1 combines with J gene TRBJ1-4, with TRBD1 matching 7 bases. This CDR3 has 16 residues. V gave up 0 bases and J gave up 0 bases; unmatched junction bases: 2. Germline lookup yields CDR1 SGHRS and CDR2 YFSETQ. The CDR3 sequence is CASSLVGQATNEKLFF. CDR3 DNA: TGCGCCAGCAGCTTGGTAGGACAGGCAACTAATGAAAAACTGTTTTTT.

This chain connects TRBV15 to TRBJ2-4; 8 bases agree with TRBD2. In germline, CDR1 is LNHNV, CDR2 YYDKDF (reference sequence). The CDR3 is 18 amino acids. V lost 1 base, J lost 9 bases, and 17 bases stayed unmatched. CDR3 sequence: CATSRAAAGGRLERIQYF. CDR3 DNA sequence: TGTGCCACCAGCAGAGCGGCCGCGGGGGGCCGGCTGGAGCGCATTCAGTACTTC.

The V call is TRBV4-2, the J call TRBJ2-3; 7 bases align to TRBD2. Germline V gene lookup returns CDR1 LGHNA and CDR2 YNFKEQ. J gave up 2 bases and V 2 bases, and 4 bases lay outside the gene matches. The CDR3 totals 15 residues. In nucleotides, the CDR3 is TGTGCCAGCAGCCAATCTAGCGGAGACACAGATACGCAGTATTTT. Its translation is CASSQSSGDTDTQYF.